What follows are 8 T cell receptor gamma chains derived from one specimen sequenced in a study of γδ T cells in repeated Plasmodium falciparum infection. TCRdb redid the clone calls on the multiplex PCR reads with CATT. The table includes around 27,000 gamma-chain clones, approximately 1.4% detected once. Bulk repertoires came from Vgamma9/Vdelta2+ or Vdelta2-negative gammadelta T cells flow-sorted from PBMC. Sequenced material: gamma-delta T cells from blood. The origin of the receptors is a pool of human donors (malaria-infected and uninfected, not separated).

On this clone itself: TCRdb's entry gives the protein of a much larger clone, which mismatches this DNA's translation at residue 7, likely from a read error; the protein reported here is translated from the DNA. V is TRGV9 and J is TRGJ1 or TRGJ2. TCRdb carries no J gene annotation; the J gene was assigned here by matching the DNA with germline. Germline V gene data show CDR1 as GITISATS and CDR2 as ISYDGTV (reference sequence). There are 11 residues in the CDR3. Losses at the gene ends were 4 bases for V and 12 bases for J; bases not matched to a gene: 9. CDR3 in DNA: TGTGCCTTGTGGGATCCGGGGCGGAAACTCTTT. Protein product: CALWDPGRKLF.

The table lists this clone with many counts. The protein TCRdb gives is from a much larger clone and does not agree with this DNA's translation at residue 5, likely a read error; the protein shown here comes from the DNA. V is TRGV9 and J is TRGJ1 or TRGJ2. The CDR3 extends over 11 amino acids. V lost 5 bases to trimming and J lost 7 bases; unmatched junction nucleotides: 5. CDR1 and CDR2 from the germline V gene are GITISATS and ISYDGTV (reference sequence). CDR3 sequence reads: CALWGVYKKLF. In DNA form, the CDR3 reads TGTGCCTTGTGGGGGGTATATAAGAAACTCTTT.

Of note for this clone: The TCRdb protein comes from a much larger clone and disagrees with this DNA's translation at residue 15, likely due to a read error; the protein given here is derived from the DNA. With the J gene uncalled, the V gene is TRGV9. The CDR3 loop spans 17 amino acids. Germline CDR1 and CDR2: GITISATS and ISYDGTV (reference sequence). The CDR3: CALWEVRGQSASDKELF. As DNA, the CDR3 is TGTGCCTTGTGGGAGGTGCGGGGTCAATCAGCCTCTGATAAGGAACTCTTT.

As to this clone: One base separates it from a far larger clone, so it is likely a read error. The sample contains more than one DNA sequence encoding this CDR3. The V call is TRGV3, the J call TRGJ1 or TRGJ2. In the absence of a J gene in TCRdb, the DNA was matched to germline to assign it here. The CDR3 runs 13 residues. Unmatched junction bases numbered 9, after V lost 0 bases and J lost 10 bases. Germline V gene data show CDR1 as VTNTFY and CDR2 as YDVSTARD (reference sequence). The CDR3 loop reads CATWDRVPGKKLF. The CDR3 DNA reads TGTGCCACCTGGGACAGGGTCCCTGGGAAGAAACTCTTT.

A remark on this clone: One base separates it from a far larger clone, so it is likely a read error. The sample contains more than one DNA sequence encoding this CDR3. In DNA form, the CDR3 reads TGTGCCACCTGGGCTATGCTTGGGTACAAGAAACTCTTT. Translation: CATWAMLGYKKLF. The genes are TRGV4 and TRGJ1 or TRGJ2. Here the J gene was assigned by germline matching of the DNA, as TCRdb has none. The CDR3 is made up of 13 amino acids. V dropped 5 bases and J dropped 10; count of bases not matched to a gene: 14. The germline gives CDR1 EGSTGY, CDR2 YDSYTSSV.

This clone was picked up a small number of times. TCRdb assigns this DNA the protein of a much larger clone, which departs from its translation at residue 5; this likely reflects a read error, and the protein shown comes from translating the DNA. This chain links TRGV9 with TRGJ1 or TRGJ2. The J gene, absent from TCRdb, was called here by matching the DNA to germline. The CDR3 is 11 residues long. Germline V CDR1 and CDR2: GITISATS, ISYDGTV (reference sequence). Trimming took 5 bases from V and 10 from J; bases not matched to a gene: 8. In nucleotides, the CDR3 is TGTGCCTTGTGGGGGATCCCAAAGAAACTCTTT. It codes for CALWGIPKKLF.

The table lists this clone with many counts. TCRdb's protein for this DNA is that of a much larger clone and differs from the translation at residue 10, likely a read error; the protein shown is the DNA translation. The chain carries TRGV2 and TRGJ1 or TRGJ2. The J gene, not given by TCRdb, was assigned here from a germline match of the nucleotide sequence. Looked up from germline, CDR1 is EGSNGY and CDR2 is YDSYNSKV. The CDR3 spans 13 residues. CDR3 DNA: TGTGCCACCTGGGACGGGCGTTATTATAGGAAACTCTTT. Translation gives CATWDGRYYRKLF.

This clone was seen many times. With only one base between it and a far larger clone, this is likely a read error. This sample includes further DNA sequences coding for the same CDR3. J gene calling gave no result, while the V gene is TRGV9. Germline V gene data show CDR1 as GITISATS and CDR2 as ISYDGTV (reference sequence). The CDR3 sequence is 16 residues long. CDR3 loop: CALWDGQELGKKIKVF. CDR3 sequence (DNA): TGTGCCTTGTGGGACGGTCAAGAGTTGGGCAAAAAAATCAAGGTTTTT.